This paragraph covers one T cell receptor beta chain sequence. The record originates from a study of blood T cell repertoires in COVID-19. Study-level information: COVID-19 samples collected from the United States, Italy and Spain covered acute and convalescent phases. The analysed material was cDNA or gDNA that came from T cells, B-cell-depleted T cells, or PBMCs.

Original processing methods: Estimation of nucleated cell counts relied on the amplification of reference gene primers. Libraries were prepared by immunoSEQ multiplex PCR; TCRdb keeps only in-frame clonotypes and omits some of them. Clone size and V and J calls were adopted from that table, with D and trimming inferred from the DNA. The sample has some 180,000 clones, around 80% seen once. The CDR3 covers 13 residues. Germline CDR1 reads MNHEY; CDR2 reads SVGAGI. V lost 2 bases and J 8 bases, leaving 9 bases between the germline ends. Source material: peripheral blood. This receptor was identified in a woman of 80 years or more with active or convalescent COVID-19. The chain uses TRBV6-5 and TRBJ2-2; the D gene is possibly TRBD1 (6 bases). The CDR3, as DNA: TGTGCCAGCAGTTACCAGGGGTTGGGGGAGCTGTTTTTT. This encodes CASSYQGLGELFF.